This T cell receptor (beta chain) emerged from a study of shared clonotypes between healthy human individuals. In the study overall: Donors had three CD4 naive, three CD4 memory, two CD8 naive and one CD8 memory plate apiece.

The method was immunoSEQ multiplex PCR; TCRdb's version includes in-frame clones alone and lacks a portion of them. The data show about 2.1 million clones, with 80% to 95% seen just once and more than 1.5% held by the top ten. The naive CD8 subset, CD45RO-negative cells positively selected for CCR7, excluded terminally differentiated effector memory CD45RA+ cells. CDR1 is SGHAT, CDR2 FQNNGV, per germline. Trimming removed 1 base at V and 1 base at J, with 8 bases between. CDR3 size: 14 residues. The chain is built from TRBV11-2 and TRBJ2-7; D not certain. The specimen sequenced was naive CD8+ T cells from PBMCs. The source is a young man in good health. Some clones in this sample may be carry-over from other donors' samples. The CDR3 sequence is CASSLGSFSYEQYF. Here the CDR3 DNA reads TGTGCCAGCAGCTTAGGTTCGTTTTCCTACGAGCAGTACTTC.